This TCR beta chain was retrieved from a study of T-cell reconstitution after alpha-beta-depleted transplantation in children. Study results and caveats: Surviving recipient cells, namely T cells and thymic progenitors, were the source of high day-60 TCRbeta diversity in some patients. About two months after transplant, alpha-beta T cells reportedly came from several hundred expanded graft clones. From newly produced T cells came most of the T-cell counts and diversity one year after transplant.

This clonotype was counted only a few times. The antigen is undetermined. V shed 5 bases, J shed 9 bases, and the junction held 13 bases outside the gene matches. Per germline, CDR1 SGHTA and CDR2 FQGNSA. This CDR3 region has 16 residues. Unique molecular identifiers were built into the TCRbeta library. Via MiXCR, TCRdb re-called the PCR reads, giving one row per CDR3 protein. The sample records around 490,000 distinct CDR3 sequences, roughly 11% being singletons. The sample in question was PBMCs, mostly from graft donor cells, obtained 180 days after TCRalphabeta/CD19-depleted stem cell transplant. This sequence was found in a female patient aged 2-10 years who had a stem cell transplant for aplastic anemia, so the T cells may come from the graft donor. The V call is TRBV7-2, the J call TRBJ1-6; 7 positions match TRBD1. CDR3 loop: CASSPVLTGNSSPLHF. In DNA, the CDR3 is TGTGCCAGCAGCCCGGTACTGACAGGGAACAGTTCACCCCTCCACTTT.